This T cell receptor (beta chain) was recovered during a study of blood T cell repertoires in COVID-19. On the study more broadly: Specimens from acute and convalescent COVID-19 originated in the United States, Italy and Spain.

Profiling relied on immunoSEQ multiplex PCR, and the TCRdb table lists in-frame clones only, not all of them. The sample has approximately 300,000 clones, approximately 90% seen once. The CDR3 runs 15 residues. With 1 base removed from V and 1 base from J, the gap between germline ends came to 10 bases. The V gene's germline CDR1 is LGHDT and CDR2 YNNKEL (reference sequence). The specimen sequenced was PBMCs or T cells enriched from blood (not recorded which). V and J are TRBV3-1 (or the pseudogene TRBV3-2) and TRBJ2-5, with D possibly being TRBD1 (6 bases). The origin of this receptor is a woman aged 25 to 45 who had been exposed to COVID-19. Written as DNA, the CDR3 is TGTGCCAGCAGCCAAGTGACAGGCGCCCAAGAGACCCAGTACTTC. Translated: CASSQVTGAQETQYF.